The 25 T cell receptor beta chains below were found in one sample sequenced in a study of OX40 agonist ivuxolimab in advanced cancers. The method was immunoSEQ multiplex PCR; TCRdb's version includes in-frame clones alone and lacks a portion of them. The top ten clones hold less than 0.85% of a sample with fewer than 100,000 clones, 83% of them seen once. This specimen consisted of CD4+ or CD8+ T cells sorted from blood, obtained in a trial of the OX40 agonist ivuxolimab. The receptors shown here come from an adult with an advanced solid tumor such as melanoma, head and neck, liver or kidney cancer.

The chain uses TRBV7-2 and TRBJ1-5, with D tentatively TRBD1 (5 bases). The CDR3 runs to 16 residues. Trimming shortened V by 1 base and J by 6 bases, and 16 bases separated the two germline ends. The germline CDR1 and CDR2 sequences are SGHTA and FQGNSA. The CDR3 bases are TGTGCCAGCAGCTTAGTGGGCGGGGGAGAGGGTCAGCCCCAGCATTTT. This encodes CASSLVGGGEGQPQHF.

V usage is TRBV2 and J usage is TRBJ1-2, with 9 bases that match TRBD1. The CDR3 contains 13 residues. Looked up from germline, CDR1 is SNHLY and CDR2 is FYNNEI. The junction had 5 bases not matched to a gene; V was cut back by 7 bases and J by 5 bases. DNA for the CDR3: TGTGCCAGCACACAGGGGGCAGGGTATGGCTACACCTTC. Translation: CASTQGAGYGYTF. Combining the CDR3 with reference TRBV2 and TRBJ1-2 gives the whole variable domain EPEVTQTPSHQVTQMGQEVILRCVPISNHLYFYWYRQILGQKVEFLVSFYNNEISEKSEIFDDQFSVERPDGSNFTLKIRSTKLEDSAMYFCASTQGAGYGYTFGSGTRLTVV.

The V and J genes are TRBV11-2 and TRBJ1-2; D unclear. V lost 4 bases and J lost 5, with 5 bases in between. The length of the CDR3 is 11 residues. Germline V CDR1 and CDR2: SGHAT, FQNNGV. DNA of the CDR3: TGTGCCAGCAGCTCGCAGTATGGCTACACCTTC. Translation gives CASSSQYGYTF.

This clone was seen only once. The rearrangement links TRBV6-6 to TRBJ2-7, with 10 bases matching TRBD2. CDR3 length: 15 amino acids. The V and J ends lost 2 bases and 1 base, in that order; junction bases with no gene match: 2. Germline CDR1 reads MNHNY; CDR2 reads SVGAGI (reference sequence). The CDR3 DNA reads TGTGCCAGCAGTTACGGGACTAGCGTTTCCTACGAGCAGTACTTC. It specifies CASSYGTSVSYEQYF.

The chain couples TRBV2 to TRBJ2-6, with a tentative D call TRBD2 (5 bases). Germline loops: CDR1 SNHLY, CDR2 FYNNEI. V shed 10 bases and J shed 2 bases, with 12 bases lying between them. This CDR3 is built from 14 residues. CDR3 amino acids: CATRRGTGANVLTF. In DNA, the CDR3 is TGTGCCACCCGGCGAGGGACTGGGGCCAACGTCCTGACTTTC.

The sample holds a few counts of this clone. The rearrangement uses TRBV6-5 and TRBJ2-3; D is undetermined. V lost 0 bases and J 4 bases, leaving 14 bases between the germline ends. This CDR3 comprises 16 residues. Germline CDR1 reads MNHEY; CDR2 reads SVGAGI. The CDR3 bases are TGTGCCAGCAGTTACTCGACCCGGGCCCCCGCAGATACGCAGTATTTT. Amino acid sequence: CASSYSTRAPADTQYF.

The rearrangement links TRBV11-2 to TRBJ1-6; D gene ambiguous. The V end was cut by 1 base, the J end by 5 bases, with 6 bases between. Germline V lookup: CDR1 SGHAT, CDR2 FQNNGV. CDR3 size: 14 residues. The CDR3 DNA reads as TGTGCCAGCAGCTTAGGAGCCCATAATTCACCCCTCCACTTT. This sequence encodes CASSLGAHNSPLHF.

The genes are TRBV28 and TRBJ1-4; TRBD1 aligns across 9 bases. Germline values: CDR1 MDHEN, CDR2 SYDVKM. Germline trimming cut 3 bases from V and 9 bases from J; bases unmatched to any gene: 5. The CDR3 spans 14 residues. The CDR3 nucleotides read TGTGCCAGCAGTTTGGGACAGGGCGGGAAAAAACTGTTTTTT. Encoded protein: CASSLGQGGKKLFF. Full variable domain (outside the CDR3, taken from reference TRBV28 and TRBJ1-4): DVKVTQSSRYLVKRTGEKVFLECVQDMDHENMFWYRQDPGLGLRLIYFSYDVKMKEKGDIPEGYSVSREKKERFSLILESASTNQTSMYLCASSLGQGGKKLFFGSGTQLSVL.

J is TRBJ1-5 and V is TRBV7-2, with unresolved D. V lost 0 bases and J 4 bases, leaving 10 bases between the germline ends. Germline lookup yields CDR1 SGHTA and CDR2 FQGNSA. The CDR3 loop spans 15 amino acids. For the CDR3, the DNA is TGTGCCAGCAGCTTAGCGTCTGCCACGAATCAGCCCCAGCATTTT. It codes for CASSLASATNQPQHF.

The chain recombines TRBV6-1 with TRBJ1-5, with 10 nucleotides matching TRBD1. With 0 bases clipped from V and 6 bases from J, the junction kept 8 bases outside the gene matches. This CDR3 comprises 17 residues. Per the germline V gene, CDR1 is MNHNS and CDR2 is SASEGT. This CDR3 reads CASSEARGTGVRQPQHF. CDR3 in DNA: TGTGCCAGCAGTGAAGCGCGGGGGACAGGGGTGCGTCAGCCCCAGCATTTT.

This clone has just a few counts. This chain links TRBV7-9 with TRBJ1-4; D gene uncertain. CDR1 is SEHNR, CDR2 FQNEAQ, per germline (reference sequence). CDR3 size: 12 residues. Trimming left V 5 bases short and J 7 bases short, with 8 bases between. The CDR3 protein is CASSTKSEKLFF. CDR3 nucleotides: TGTGCCAGCAGCACCAAGAGTGAAAAACTGTTTTTT.

This clone has more than one count but fewer than ten. V and J are TRBV7-2 and TRBJ2-3; D might be TRBD1 (5 bases). The V end was cut by 2 bases, the J end by 0 bases, with 18 bases between. Germline loops: CDR1 SGHTA, CDR2 FQGNSA. This CDR3 contains 18 residues. This chain's CDR3 is CASSLPARRDFSTDTQYF. The CDR3 DNA follows: TGTGCCAGCAGCTTACCGGCACGCAGGGATTTCAGCACAGATACGCAGTATTTT.

This clone was counted once. The CDR3 DNA reads as TGTGCCAGCAGCGTAGCGGGACAGCCTAATGAAAAACTGTTTTTT. Amino acid sequence: CASSVAGQPNEKLFF. The V call is TRBV9, the J call TRBJ1-4; TRBD1 aligns across 7 bases. After removal of 0 bases from V and 3 bases from J, the junction contained 2 bases not matched to a gene. The length of the CDR3 is 15 residues. From germline, CDR1 is SGDLS and CDR2 YYNGEE.

This sequence joins TRBV19 and TRBJ2-5; D remains unclear. The germline gives CDR1 LNHDA, CDR2 SQIVND (reference sequence). V lost 5 bases and J lost 5, with 12 bases in between. The CDR3 is 13 amino acids. CDR3 in DNA: TGTGCCAGTAGTTGGAACGGTCGGGAGACCCAGTACTTC. Translation: CASSWNGRETQYF.

The V gene is TRBV7-9, the J gene TRBJ2-7; 12 bases are a match to TRBD1. V dropped 5 bases and J dropped 9; count of bases not matched to a gene: 8. CDR1 and CDR2 (germline): SEHNR, FQNEAQ (reference sequence). The CDR3 runs 14 residues. The CDR3 reads CASSARDRGQGQYF. In DNA form, the CDR3 reads TGTGCCAGCAGCGCCCGGGACAGGGGGCAGGGGCAGTACTTC.

In this sample, this clone turned up a few times. The chain couples TRBV30 to TRBJ1-2; D unclear. The germline gives CDR1 GTSNPN, CDR2 SVGIG (reference sequence). Trimming cost V 4 bases and J 2 bases, with 17 bases left between them. The CDR3 spans 15 residues. The chain's CDR3 is CAWIGKAGGNYGYTF. The DNA for the CDR3 is TGTGCCTGGATCGGAAAGGCCGGAGGGAACTATGGCTACACCTTC.

This CDR3 reads CASMGIWNTMYEQFF. The CDR3, as DNA: TGTGCCAGTATGGGGATTTGGAACACAATGTATGAGCAGTTCTTC. This chain joins TRBV19 and TRBJ2-1, with D unclear. Between the trimmed V and J ends, which lost 7 bases and 8 bases, there was a span of 21 bases. This CDR3 is built from 15 residues. Germline V gene lookup returns CDR1 LNHDA and CDR2 SQIVND (reference sequence).

V usage is TRBV5-1 and J usage is TRBJ2-5, with D hard to call. V was shortened by 6 bases and J by 5 bases, with 20 bases between the two germline ends. Germline CDR1 and CDR2: SGHRS and YFSETQ. The CDR3 spans 15 residues. DNA for the CDR3: TGCGCCAGCACCATACTGGGGAATGTGTGGGAGACCCAGTACTTC. Protein sequence: CASTILGNVWETQYF.

This chain connects TRBV9 to TRBJ2-1, with a possible D match to TRBD2 (6 bases). V dropped 0 bases and J dropped 2 bases, with 12 bases sitting between them. The CDR3 is 16 amino acids. Germline V gene data show CDR1 as SGDLS and CDR2 as YYNGEE. CDR3 sequence reads: CASSVGTSLPYNEQFF. The CDR3 DNA follows: TGTGCCAGCAGCGTAGGAACTAGCCTCCCCTACAATGAGCAGTTCTTC.

This clone was counted a few times. The chain joins TRBV12-5 to TRBJ1-3, with 7 bases that match TRBD1. J gave up 1 base and V 0 bases, and 6 bases lay outside the gene matches. CDR1 is LGHNT, CDR2 FRNRAP, per germline. The CDR3 is 17 residues long. The CDR3 is CASGLVGRGRSGNTIYF. The CDR3 DNA reads TGTGCTAGTGGTTTGGTAGGGAGGGGGCGATCTGGAAACACCATATATTTT.

The chain carries TRBV30 and TRBJ1-2; D ambiguous. CDR3 length: 14 residues. The V and J ends lost 0 bases and 4 bases respectively, with 12 bases between them. Germline V gene lookup returns CDR1 GTSNPN and CDR2 SVGIG (reference sequence). The CDR3 loop is CAWSVSSMAYGYTF. The CDR3 DNA is TGTGCCTGGAGTGTCTCCAGCATGGCCTATGGCTACACCTTC.

In this sample, this clone turned up a few times. J is TRBJ1-5 and V is TRBV6-1; D gene ambiguous. With 5 bases removed from V and 3 bases from J, the gap between germline ends came to 8 bases. The CDR3 totals 13 residues. Germline CDR1 is MNHNS and CDR2 is SASEGT. This CDR3 reads CASSQDHNQPQHF. The CDR3 DNA follows: TGTGCCAGCAGTCAGGATCACAATCAGCCCCAGCATTTT.

The V call is TRBV10-3, the J call TRBJ1-3, with D perhaps TRBD1 (6 bases). Germline CDR1 reads ENHRY; CDR2 reads SYGVKD. The CDR3 consists of 15 residues. Trimming left V 5 bases short and J 4 bases short, with 15 bases between. The CDR3 DNA follows: TGTGCCATCAGTACCACAGGGTCAGCCGGAAACACCATATATTTT. The encoded protein is CAISTTGSAGNTIYF.

This chain joins TRBV6-5 and TRBJ1-2; D may be TRBD1 (5 bases). CDR1 MNHEY and CDR2 SVGAGI come from the germline V gene. The CDR3 consists of 11 residues. The V end was cut by 7 bases, the J end by 3 bases, with 6 bases between. The CDR3 DNA sequence: TGTGCCAGCAAGGGGTACTATGGCTACACCTTC. It is translated as CASKGYYGYTF.

This clone was observed once. This rearrangement joins TRBV4-2 to TRBJ2-3; no reliable D call. Germline V CDR1 and CDR2: LGHNA, YNFKEQ. Trimming shortened V by 1 base and J by 6 bases, and 17 bases separated the two germline ends. The CDR3 is 16 amino acids. The CDR3 sequence is CASSQARARSGDTQYF. The CDR3 DNA reads as TGTGCCAGCAGCCAAGCTAGGGCGCGGTCTGGGGATACGCAGTATTTT.